Listed below are T cell receptor beta chains from one sample, sequenced in a study of blood T cell repertoires in COVID-19. Sequencing used immunoSEQ multiplex PCR; TCRdb keeps in-frame clones, though not all of them. The sample carries tens of thousands of clones, more than 80% recorded once. Sequences were obtained from peripheral blood. All receptors come from a human donor in a cohort sampled during active COVID-19. The CDR3 runs from the conserved cysteine through the conserved F or W.

>TRBJ1-5|TRBV12-3/TRBV12-4
CASRQGAGQPQHF
>TRBJ1-1|TRBV2
CASSRSQTEAFF
>TRBJ2-7|TRBV3-1/TRBV3-2
CASSPPGTSVNEQYF
>TRBJ1-5|TRBV19
CASRITGDNQPQHF
>TRBJ1-2|TRBV2
CASSEGTGVGYTF
>TRBJ2-1|TRBV2
CASSPGTSGMGEQFF
>TRBJ1-6|TRBV6-2/TRBV6-3
CASSPGTGVSPLHF
>TRBJ1-6|TRBV2
CASRGTPSSYNSPLHF
>TRBJ2-3|TRBV5-4
CASSPPGGGTDTQYF
>TRBJ1-1|TRBV19
CASMTFGNTEAFF
>TRBJ2-3|TRBV9
CASSAQGQPTDTQYF
>TRBJ2-1|TRBV2
CASSEGSFYNEQFF
>TRBJ1-6|TRBV5-5
CASSLQGEIGPLHF
>TRBJ2-7|TRBV10-3
CAIRRQSEQYF
>TRBJ2-1|TRBV27
CASSLLGSKGNEQFF
>TRBJ2-5|TRBV2
CASSEWDRETQYF